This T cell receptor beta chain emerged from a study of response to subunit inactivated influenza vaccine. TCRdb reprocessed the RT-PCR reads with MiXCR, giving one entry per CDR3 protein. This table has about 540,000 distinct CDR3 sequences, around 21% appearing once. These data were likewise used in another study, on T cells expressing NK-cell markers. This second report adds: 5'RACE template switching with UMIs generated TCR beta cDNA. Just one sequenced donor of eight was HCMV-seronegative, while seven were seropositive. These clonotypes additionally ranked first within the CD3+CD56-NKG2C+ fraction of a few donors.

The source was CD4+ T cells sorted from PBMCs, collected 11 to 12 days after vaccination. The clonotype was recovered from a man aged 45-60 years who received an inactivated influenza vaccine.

DNA of the CDR3: TGTGCCAGCAGCCCGGGCCCGGCCGGGGGGAATCAGCCCCAGCATTTT. It encodes CASSPGPAGGNQPQHF. V is TRBV2 and J is TRBJ1-5, with D possibly being TRBD1 (5 bases). Looked up from germline, CDR1 is SNHLY and CDR2 is FYNNEI. The CDR3 runs 16 residues. V gave up 6 bases and J gave up 4 bases, with 19 bases separating them.